A single sample is the source of the 21 T cell receptor beta chains below, sequenced in a study of shared clonotypes between healthy human individuals (TCRdb year 2020). Preparation of the library involved the immunoSEQ multiplex PCR assay. Entries here come from immuneACCESS through TCRdb and include only in-frame sequences with V and J called. Some clones fail to appear in such tables; in the studies checked, an unresolved V gene covers under half of the shortfall, and the cause of the remainder is unknown. The sample includes over 2 million clones, with about 90% observed a single time. The ten most abundant clones make up approximately 0.39% of the sample. The sequenced material came from naive CD4+ T cells from PBMCs. What the cell subset or site label conveys for this sample: CD45RA+ positively selected. These receptors came from a man between 18 and 29 years old in good health. Some clones in this sample may be carry-over from other donors' samples.

The chain uses TRBV28 and TRBJ1-1, with D possibly matching TRBD1 (5 bases). The CDR3 contains 13 residues. The germline V gene has CDR1 MDHEN and CDR2 SYDVKM. V shed 2 bases and J shed 4 bases, with 8 bases lying between them. The CDR3 is CASSLPRVTEAFF. The DNA for the CDR3 is TGTGCCAGCAGTTTACCCAGGGTCACTGAAGCTTTCTTT.

The count of this clone is one. The genes are TRBV5-1 and TRBJ1-1; TRBD1 is a possible D gene (5 bases). Germline values: CDR1 SGHRS, CDR2 YFSETQ. CDR3 size: 14 residues. Trimming removed 2 bases at V and 5 bases at J, with 13 bases between. CDR3 sequence: CASSFVTGGTEAFF. The CDR3 DNA reads TGCGCCAGCAGCTTTGTCACTGGGGGGACTGAAGCTTTCTTT. The full variable domain, its missing parts supplied by reference TRBV5-1 and TRBJ1-1, is KAGVTQTPRYLIKTRGQQVTLSCSPISGHRSVSWYQQTPGQGLQFLFEYFSETQRNKGNFPGRFSGRQFSNSRSEMNVSTLELGDSALYLCASSFVTGGTEAFFGQGTRLTVV.

The chain recombines TRBV28 with TRBJ1-2; 9 positions match TRBD1. The germline V gene has CDR1 MDHEN and CDR2 SYDVKM. J was trimmed by 2 bases and V by 6 bases; bases with no gene match: 4. The CDR3 contains 14 residues. The CDR3 region has the DNA TGTGCCAGCAGCATGGGACAGGGAAACTATGGCTACACCTTC. Its translation is CASSMGQGNYGYTF.

The chain joins TRBV30 to TRBJ2-7; TRBD1 agrees at 10 bases. The germline CDR1 and CDR2 sequences are GTSNPN and SVGIG (reference sequence). This CDR3 has 13 amino acids. V gave up 0 bases and J gave up 10 bases; unmatched junction bases: 6. CDR3 DNA sequence: TGTGCCTGGAGTGTTAGACAGGGGGCGAGACAGTACTTC. Its translation: CAWSVRQGARQYF.

The gene calls are TRBV30 and TRBJ1-3; no clear D. The CDR3 is made up of 12 amino acids. The germline gives CDR1 GTSNPN, CDR2 SVGIG (reference sequence). The CDR3 DNA is TGTGCAACCGGACTTAAGGAAGACACCATATATTTT. It yields the protein CATGLKEDTIYF.

The J gene is TRBJ2-7, the V gene TRBV28; no definite D call. CDR3 length: 15 residues. Germline CDR1 is MDHEN and CDR2 is SYDVKM. The V end was cut by 5 bases, the J end by 1 base, with 15 bases between. The CDR3 DNA follows: TGTGCCAGCAGTCCCTCTCAGCCCCGATCCTACGAGCAGTACTTC. This codes for CASSPSQPRSYEQYF.

The rearrangement joins TRBV14 to TRBJ1-3; D is ambiguous. The CDR3 is 18 residues long. V was cut by 1 base and J by 0 bases, with 16 bases left in between. Germline V gene data show CDR1 as SGHDN and CDR2 as FVKESK. The CDR3 sequence is CASSQGSGGRNSGNTIYF. In DNA, the CDR3 is TGTGCCAGCAGCCAAGGTTCAGGCGGTCGTAACTCTGGAAACACCATATATTTT.

This clone turned up a few times. The chain is built from TRBV7-9 and TRBJ1-1, with TRBD1 identical over 9 bases. V shed 5 bases and J 1 base; nucleotides not matched to a gene: 11. The CDR3 spans 17 residues. Germline V CDR1 and CDR2: SEHNR, FQNEAQ (reference sequence). CDR3 in amino acids: CASSPIPTGGSNTEAFF. The CDR3 nucleotides read TGTGCCAGCAGCCCCATTCCGACAGGGGGTTCGAACACTGAAGCTTTCTTT.

The chain is built from TRBV28 and TRBJ2-3, with 10 bases lining up with TRBD1. Germline V gene lookup returns CDR1 MDHEN and CDR2 SYDVKM. CDR3 length: 17 amino acids. Germline trimming cut 5 bases from V and 4 bases from J; bases unmatched to any gene: 12. The CDR3 loop is CASSLFGGTGAADTQYF. The CDR3 DNA follows: TGTGCCAGCAGTCTCTTCGGAGGGACAGGGGCCGCAGATACGCAGTATTTT.

The chain combines TRBV9 with TRBJ1-1; maybe TRBD1 (6 bases). V shed 4 bases and J shed 4 bases, with 23 bases lying between them. This CDR3 has 17 residues. The V gene's germline CDR1 is SGDLS and CDR2 YYNGEE. CDR3: CASSPRPGQTKFTEAFF. The CDR3 DNA sequence: TGTGCCAGCAGCCCGAGGCCGGGACAAACAAAATTCACTGAAGCTTTCTTT.

The chain has TRBV6-4 and TRBJ1-2, with no clear D. The CDR3 is made up of 14 amino acids. Trimming pared 5 bases from V and 4 bases from J, leaving 14 bases between. Germline CDR1 and CDR2: MRHNA and SNTAGT. The CDR3, as DNA: TGTGCCAGCAGTCAAATGGCGCTGGGCTATGGCTACACCTTC. Translating gives CASSQMALGYGYTF.

The chain couples TRBV18 to TRBJ2-7, with D possibly TRBD2 on 5 matching bases. V was clipped by 1 base and J by 5 bases, with 12 bases between them. Germline-derived CDR1 and CDR2 are KGHSH and LQKENI. The CDR3 is 14 residues long. DNA for the CDR3: TGTGCCAGCTCACCACTCGGACTGGCGGACGAGCAGTACTTC. This codes for CASSPLGLADEQYF.

The chain uses TRBV15 and TRBJ2-1, with TRBD2 matching over 10 bases. CDR3 length: 17 amino acids. J was trimmed by 7 bases and V by 3 bases; bases with no gene match: 12. The germline V gene encodes CDR1 LNHNV and CDR2 YYDKDF (reference sequence). The CDR3 protein is CATSRTLRAGGTNEQFF. In nucleotides, the CDR3 is TGTGCCACCAGCAGGACCCTACGAGCGGGAGGGACGAATGAGCAGTTCTTC.

This clone was counted a single time. The V call is TRBV25-1, the J call TRBJ2-7; D gene ambiguous. The ends were cut back, 5 bases at V and 5 bases at J, with 7 bases in the middle. Germline CDR1 is MGHDK and CDR2 is SYGVNS. The CDR3 is 11 amino acids. The chain's CDR3 is CASSLRHEQYF. The CDR3 nucleotides are TGTGCCAGCAGTCTACGACACGAGCAGTACTTC.

The chain combines TRBV28 with TRBJ1-2; the D gene is possibly TRBD1 (5 bases). The V gene's germline CDR1 is MDHEN and CDR2 SYDVKM. Trimming left V 1 base short and J 0 bases short, with 18 bases between. The CDR3 consists of 18 residues. The CDR3 nucleotides read TGTGCCAGCAGTTTATCAATATCGTCCGACAGCCCTAACTATGGCTACACCTTC. Its translation: CASSLSISSDSPNYGYTF.

On this clone: The same CDR3 arises from other DNA sequences in this sample as well. This chain uses TRBV6-5 with TRBJ2-2; D is undetermined. The CDR3 totals 11 residues. Trimming cost V 6 bases and J 6 bases, with 5 bases left between them. CDR1 MNHEY and CDR2 SVGAGI come from the germline V gene. Written as DNA, the CDR3 is TGTGCCAGCAGACTCTCCGGGGAGCTGTTTTTT. Protein: CASRLSGELFF.

The chain recombines TRBV6-1 with TRBJ2-2; D assignment may be TRBD1 or TRBD2 (7 bases each). The V gene's germline CDR1 is MNHNS and CDR2 SASEGT. This CDR3 spans 15 amino acids. V was shortened by 8 bases and J by 1 base, with 14 bases between the two germline ends. The CDR3 DNA reads TGTGCCAGCTTGGGGAGGGGGCGGAACACCGGGGAGCTGTTTTTT. This codes for CASLGRGRNTGELFF.

Here the CDR3 reads CASSFRDLRRETQYF. The CDR3 DNA reads TGTGCCAGCAGCTTCCGGGACTTAAGGAGGGAGACCCAGTACTTC. The V and J genes are TRBV11-2 and TRBJ2-5, with D tentatively TRBD2 (6 bases). CDR3 length: 15 residues. Trimming shortened V by 3 bases and J by 5 bases, and 16 bases separated the two germline ends. The germline CDR1 and CDR2 sequences are SGHAT and FQNNGV.

This clone came up once. The V and J genes are TRBV6-4 and TRBJ1-1, with D perhaps TRBD1 (5 bases). V was pared by 6 bases and J by 5 bases, with 16 bases between. The length of the CDR3 is 14 residues. Germline V gene lookup returns CDR1 MRHNA and CDR2 SNTAGT. The chain's CDR3 is CASSPGQERTEAFF. The DNA of the CDR3 is TGTGCCAGCAGCCCGGGGCAGGAAAGAACTGAAGCTTTCTTT.

This chain connects TRBV29-1 to TRBJ1-2, with D uncertain. The V end was cut by 6 bases, the J end by 8 bases, with 10 bases between. Germline CDR1 is SQVTM and CDR2 is ANQGSEA. This CDR3 has 10 amino acids. DNA for the CDR3: TGCAGCGTGGGTTACGAGGGCTACACCTTC. Amino acid sequence: CSVGYEGYTF.

Concerning this clone: The sample carries other DNA sequences with the same CDR3. The chain is built from TRBV5-1 and TRBJ1-1; weak D call: TRBD1 (6 bases). This CDR3 is built from 14 residues. V was clipped by 0 bases and J by 5 bases, with 11 bases between them. Germline V CDR1 and CDR2: SGHRS, YFSETQ. CDR3 amino acids: CASSLAGGRTEAFF. CDR3 nucleotide sequence: TGCGCCAGCAGCTTGGCCGGGGGCAGGACTGAAGCTTTCTTT.